One and the same sample provided the 3 T cell receptor beta chains below, sequenced in a study of blood T cell repertoires in COVID-19. Clones were read by immunoSEQ multiplex PCR, and TCRdb kept only the in-frame ones, dropping some. This sample has about 52,000 clones, with roughly 87% found just once. Sequencing was performed on peripheral blood. Receptors originate from a human donor in a cohort sampled during active COVID-19.

The genes are TRBV25-1 and TRBJ2-2, with D possibly matching TRBD2 (5 bases). Germline V gene data show CDR1 as MGHDK and CDR2 as SYGVNS. V lost 4 bases and J 6 bases, leaving 9 bases between the germline ends. The CDR3 loop spans 13 amino acids. The CDR3 region is CASSGMRAGELFF. The CDR3 nucleotides read TGTGCCAGCAGTGGGATGAGGGCCGGGGAGCTGTTTTTT.

V and J are TRBV19 and TRBJ2-7; 7 bases align to TRBD2. CDR1 and CDR2 from the germline V gene are LNHDA and SQIVND (reference sequence). Trimming at V came to 1 base and at J to 4 bases, leaving 13 bases not matched to a gene. This CDR3 is 17 amino acids long. CDR3 nucleotide sequence: TGTGCCAGTAGTATAGCCCTAGCGGAAACCTCTGGATACGAGCAGTACTTC. This codes for CASSIALAETSGYEQYF. Combining the CDR3 with reference TRBV19 and TRBJ2-7 gives the whole variable domain DGGITQSPKYLFRKEGQNVTLSCEQNLNHDAMYWYRQDPGQGLRLIYYSQIVNDFQKGDIAEGYSVSREKKESFPLTVTSAQKNPTAFYLCASSIALAETSGYEQYFGPGTRLTVT.

This rearrangement joins TRBV11-2 to TRBJ2-7; TRBD2 aligns across 15 bases. This CDR3 region has 17 residues. CDR1 and CDR2 (germline): SGHAT, FQNNGV. The V gene end was trimmed by 1 base and the J gene end by 3 bases; junction bases not matched to a gene: 4. Here the CDR3 reads CASSLGTSGRGHYEQYF. In nucleotides, the CDR3 is TGTGCCAGCAGCTTAGGGACTAGCGGGAGGGGACACTACGAGCAGTACTTC. Based on the CDR3 plus reference TRBV11-2 and TRBJ2-7, the full variable domain is EAGVAQSPRYKIIEKRQSVAFWCNPISGHATLYWYQQILGQGPKLLIQFQNNGVVDDSQLPKDRFSAERLKGVDSTLKIQPAKLEDSAVYLCASSLGTSGRGHYEQYFGPGTRLTVT.